This T cell receptor (beta chain) appears in the sequencing data of a study of blood T cell repertoires in COVID-19. Turning to the study itself: The cDNA or gDNA used as material had been derived from T cells, B-cell-depleted T cells, or PBMCs.

This clone was observed a handful of times. The CDR3 has 15 amino acids. V dropped 0 bases and J dropped 2 bases, with 10 bases sitting between them. The germline V gene encodes CDR1 SGDLS and CDR2 YYNGEE. Clones were sequenced by immunoSEQ multiplex PCR, and TCRdb holds only the in-frame ones, with some missing. The data contain 120,000 or so clones, around 81% of them singletons. The specimen was peripheral blood. The sequence derives from a man between 60 and 75 years old with acute or convalescent COVID-19. This chain uses TRBV9 with TRBJ2-3, with D possibly being TRBD1 (5 bases). The CDR3 region is CASSVGRVFTDTQYF. The CDR3 nucleotides are TGTGCCAGCAGCGTAGGCAGGGTCTTCACAGATACGCAGTATTTT. Full variable domain (outside the CDR3, taken from reference TRBV9 and TRBJ2-3): DSGVTQTPKHLITATGQRVTLRCSPRSGDLSVYWYQQSLDQGLQFLIQYYNGEERAKGNILERFSAQQFPDLHSELNLSSLELGDSALYFCASSVGRVFTDTQYFGPGTRLTVL.